This TCR beta chain was identified in a study of CD8 T cells in Susac syndrome. Study background: Patients with Susac syndrome who were sequenced included roughly 6 with active disease and fewer than 10 in remission.

Sequencing of TCR beta was carried out in blood CD8+ and CD4+ T cells. Purification of the CD8+ and CD4+ T cells relied on negative isolation, and TEMRA cells underwent FACS enrichment. RNA in amounts of roughly 0.5 to 1 ug was reverse transcribed with random hexamers. TCRdb processed the immunoSEQ multiplex PCR reads anew with MiXCR; each CDR3 protein has one entry. The table includes hundreds of thousands of distinct CDR3 sequences, approximately 94% detected once. The clonotype comes from a human donor with Susac syndrome. What was sequenced was CD4+ T cells from PBMCs.

The CDR3 spells CASSQDPEGGADGYTF. CDR3 nucleotides: TGTGCCAGCAGCCAAGACCCGGAAGGGGGCGCCGATGGCTACACCTTC. This chain joins TRBV4-2 and TRBJ1-2, with 7 bases that match TRBD1. The CDR3 runs to 16 residues. The J segment lost 6 bases and the V segment lost 0 bases, leaving 10 bases of the junction unmatched. Germline V gene lookup returns CDR1 LGHNA and CDR2 YNFKEQ.